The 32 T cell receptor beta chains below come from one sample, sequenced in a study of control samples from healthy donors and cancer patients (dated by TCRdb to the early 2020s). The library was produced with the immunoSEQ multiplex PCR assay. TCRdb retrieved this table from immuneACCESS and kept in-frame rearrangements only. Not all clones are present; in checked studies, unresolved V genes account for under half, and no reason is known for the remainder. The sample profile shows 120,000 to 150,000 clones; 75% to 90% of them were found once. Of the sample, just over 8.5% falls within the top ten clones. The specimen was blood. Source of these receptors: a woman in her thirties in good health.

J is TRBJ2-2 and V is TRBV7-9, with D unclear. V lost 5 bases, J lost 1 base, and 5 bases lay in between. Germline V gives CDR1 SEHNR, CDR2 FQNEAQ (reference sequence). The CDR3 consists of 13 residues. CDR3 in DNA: TGTGCCAGCAGCGTCCAGAACACCGGGGAGCTGTTTTTT. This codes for CASSVQNTGELFF.

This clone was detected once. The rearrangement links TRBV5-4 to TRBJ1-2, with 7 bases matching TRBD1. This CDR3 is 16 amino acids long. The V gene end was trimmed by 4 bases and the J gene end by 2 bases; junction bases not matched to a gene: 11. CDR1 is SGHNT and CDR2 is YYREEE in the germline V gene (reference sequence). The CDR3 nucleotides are TGTGCCAGCAGCCCCCCCCTTGTACAGGGGAACTATGGCTACACCTTC. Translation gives CASSPPLVQGNYGYTF.

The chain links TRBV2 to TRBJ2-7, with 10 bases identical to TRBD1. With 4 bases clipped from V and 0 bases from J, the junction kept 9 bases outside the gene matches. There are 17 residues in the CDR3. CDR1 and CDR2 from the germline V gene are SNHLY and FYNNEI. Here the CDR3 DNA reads TGTGCCAGCAGTGGAGGGTTGGGACAGGGGTTCTCCTACGAGCAGTACTTC. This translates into CASSGGLGQGFSYEQYF.

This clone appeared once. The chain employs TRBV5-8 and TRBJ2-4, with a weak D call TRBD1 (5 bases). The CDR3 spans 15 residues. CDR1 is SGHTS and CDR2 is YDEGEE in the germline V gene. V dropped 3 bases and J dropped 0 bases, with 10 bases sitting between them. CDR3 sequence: CASSSLGVAKNIQYF. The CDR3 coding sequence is TGTGCCAGCAGCTCTCTAGGGGTAGCCAAAAACATTCAGTACTTC.

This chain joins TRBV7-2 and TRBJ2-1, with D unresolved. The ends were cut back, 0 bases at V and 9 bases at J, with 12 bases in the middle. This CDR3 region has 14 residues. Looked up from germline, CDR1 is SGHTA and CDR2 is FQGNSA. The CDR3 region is CASSLAVARSEQFF. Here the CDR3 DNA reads TGTGCCAGCAGCTTAGCGGTTGCGCGCAGTGAGCAGTTCTTC.

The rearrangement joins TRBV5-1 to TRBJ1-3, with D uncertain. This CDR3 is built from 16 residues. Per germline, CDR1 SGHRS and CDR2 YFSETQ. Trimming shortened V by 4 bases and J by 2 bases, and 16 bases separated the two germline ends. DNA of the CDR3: TGCGCCAGCAGCCCCGGAGATGGGAATCCTGGAAACACCATATATTTT. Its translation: CASSPGDGNPGNTIYF.

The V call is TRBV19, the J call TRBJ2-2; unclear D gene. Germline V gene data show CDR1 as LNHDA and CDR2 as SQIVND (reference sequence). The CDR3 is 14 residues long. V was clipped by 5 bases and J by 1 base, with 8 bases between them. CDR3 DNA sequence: TGTGCCAGTAGTCTTGTTCGGAACACCGGGGAGCTGTTTTTT. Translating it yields CASSLVRNTGELFF.

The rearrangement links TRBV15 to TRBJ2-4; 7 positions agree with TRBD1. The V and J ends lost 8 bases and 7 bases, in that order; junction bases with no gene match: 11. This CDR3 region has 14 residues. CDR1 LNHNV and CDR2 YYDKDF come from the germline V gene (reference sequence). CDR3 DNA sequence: TGTGCCACCGCGGATCAGGACAGGATTAACATTCAGTACTTC. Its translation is CATADQDRINIQYF.

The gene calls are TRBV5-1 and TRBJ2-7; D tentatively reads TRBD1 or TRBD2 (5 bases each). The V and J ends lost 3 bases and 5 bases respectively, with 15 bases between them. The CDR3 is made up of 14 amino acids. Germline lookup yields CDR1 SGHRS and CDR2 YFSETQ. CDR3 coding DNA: TGCGCCAGCAGCTCGGGGACCCGTTCCCACGAGCAGTACTTC. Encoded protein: CASSSGTRSHEQYF.

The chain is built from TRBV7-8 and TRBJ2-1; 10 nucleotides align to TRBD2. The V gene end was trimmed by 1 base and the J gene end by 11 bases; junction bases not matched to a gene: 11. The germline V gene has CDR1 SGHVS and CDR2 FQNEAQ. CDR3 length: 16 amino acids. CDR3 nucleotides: TGTGCCAGCAGCTTAGGGTTTGGGCTAGCGGGAGCCAAGCAGTTCTTC. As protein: CASSLGFGLAGAKQFF. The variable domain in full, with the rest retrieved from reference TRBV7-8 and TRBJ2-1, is GAGVSQSPRYKVAKRGQDVALRCDPISGHVSLFWYQQALGQGPEFLTYFQNEAQLDKSGLPSDRFFAERPEGSVSTLKIQRTQQEDSAVYLCASSLGFGLAGAKQFFGPGTRLTVL.

CDR3 bases: TGTGCCAGCAGCCTGGACAGGGGCTATAATTCACCCCTCCACTTT. Its protein is CASSLDRGYNSPLHF. V gene TRBV11-2 combines with J gene TRBJ1-6, with 9 bases identical to TRBD1. The J segment lost 3 bases and the V segment lost 5 bases, leaving 2 bases of the junction unmatched. CDR1 SGHAT and CDR2 FQNNGV come from the germline V gene. The CDR3 runs to 15 residues.

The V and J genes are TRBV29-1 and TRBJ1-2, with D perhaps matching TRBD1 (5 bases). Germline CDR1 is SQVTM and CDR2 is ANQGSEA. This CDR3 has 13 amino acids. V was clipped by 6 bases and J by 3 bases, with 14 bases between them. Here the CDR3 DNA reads TGCAGCGTCCCAGGGAGGGCTGACTATGGCTACACCTTC. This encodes CSVPGRADYGYTF.

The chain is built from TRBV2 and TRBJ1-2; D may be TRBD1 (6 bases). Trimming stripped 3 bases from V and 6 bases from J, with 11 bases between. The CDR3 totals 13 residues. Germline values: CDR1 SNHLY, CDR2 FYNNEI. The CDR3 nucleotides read TGTGCCAGCAGTGATGAGGGGGTAAATGGCTACACCTTC. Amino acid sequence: CASSDEGVNGYTF. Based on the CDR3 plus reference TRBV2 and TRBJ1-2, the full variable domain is EPEVTQTPSHQVTQMGQEVILRCVPISNHLYFYWYRQILGQKVEFLVSFYNNEISEKSEIFDDQFSVERPDGSNFTLKIRSTKLEDSAMYFCASSDEGVNGYTFGSGTRLTVV.

The CDR3 spells CATSDPDRDTDTQYF. In nucleotides, the CDR3 is TGTGCCACCAGTGATCCTGACAGGGACACAGATACGCAGTATTTT. This chain connects TRBV24-1 to TRBJ2-3, with 7 bases aligning to TRBD1. From germline, CDR1 is KGHDR and CDR2 SFDVKD. The CDR3 is 15 residues long. V trimming: 3 bases; J trimming: 2 bases; junction bases outside the gene matches: 4.

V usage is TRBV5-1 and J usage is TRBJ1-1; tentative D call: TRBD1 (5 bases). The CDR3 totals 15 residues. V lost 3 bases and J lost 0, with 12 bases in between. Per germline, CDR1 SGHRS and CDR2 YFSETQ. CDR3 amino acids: CASSSGPGVNTEAFF. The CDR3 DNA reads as TGCGCCAGCAGCTCCGGGCCGGGGGTGAACACTGAAGCTTTCTTT.

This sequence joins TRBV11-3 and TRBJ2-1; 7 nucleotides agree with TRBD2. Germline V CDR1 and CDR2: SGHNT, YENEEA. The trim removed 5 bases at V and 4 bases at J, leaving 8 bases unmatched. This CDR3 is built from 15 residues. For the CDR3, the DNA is TGTGCCAGCAGCCCCCGTGGGACTAAGTACAATGAGCAGTTCTTC. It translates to CASSPRGTKYNEQFF. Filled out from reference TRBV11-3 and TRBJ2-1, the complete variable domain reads EAGVVQSPRYKIIEKKQPVAFWCNPISGHNTLYWYLQNLGQGPELLIRYENEEAVDDSQLPKDRFSAERLKGVDSTLKIQPAELGDSAVYLCASSPRGTKYNEQFFGPGTRLTVL.

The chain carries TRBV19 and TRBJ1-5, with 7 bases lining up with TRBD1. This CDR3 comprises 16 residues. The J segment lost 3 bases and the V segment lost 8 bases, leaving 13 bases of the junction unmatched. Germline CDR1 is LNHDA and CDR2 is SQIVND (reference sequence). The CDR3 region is CASAGETGVVNQPQHF. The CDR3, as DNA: TGTGCCAGTGCGGGCGAAACAGGGGTCGTCAATCAGCCCCAGCATTTT.

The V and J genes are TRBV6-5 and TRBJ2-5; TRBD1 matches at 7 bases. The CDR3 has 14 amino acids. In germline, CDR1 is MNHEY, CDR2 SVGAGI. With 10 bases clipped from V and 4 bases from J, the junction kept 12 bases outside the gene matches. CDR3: CATRDSVARETQYF. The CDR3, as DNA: TGTGCCACACGGGACAGTGTTGCAAGAGAGACCCAGTACTTC.

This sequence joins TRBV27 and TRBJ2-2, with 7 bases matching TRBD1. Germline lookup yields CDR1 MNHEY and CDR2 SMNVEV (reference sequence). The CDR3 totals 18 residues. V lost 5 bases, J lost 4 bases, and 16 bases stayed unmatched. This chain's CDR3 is CASSPGQPPLSLTGELFF. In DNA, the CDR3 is TGTGCCAGCAGTCCGGGACAGCCGCCACTAAGCCTCACCGGGGAGCTGTTTTTT.

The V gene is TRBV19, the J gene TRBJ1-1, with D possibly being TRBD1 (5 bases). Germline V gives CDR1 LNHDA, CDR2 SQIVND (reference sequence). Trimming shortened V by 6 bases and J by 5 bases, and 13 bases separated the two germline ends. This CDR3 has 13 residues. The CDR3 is CASSPGKGTEAFF. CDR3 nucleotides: TGTGCCAGTAGCCCCGGGAAGGGGACTGAAGCTTTCTTT.

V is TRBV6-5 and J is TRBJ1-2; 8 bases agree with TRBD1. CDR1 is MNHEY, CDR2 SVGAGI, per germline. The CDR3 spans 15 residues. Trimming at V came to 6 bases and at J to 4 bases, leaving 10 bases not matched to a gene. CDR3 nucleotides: TGTGCCAGCAGCTCCACCAGGGGGCGAACCTATGGCTACACCTTC. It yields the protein CASSSTRGRTYGYTF.

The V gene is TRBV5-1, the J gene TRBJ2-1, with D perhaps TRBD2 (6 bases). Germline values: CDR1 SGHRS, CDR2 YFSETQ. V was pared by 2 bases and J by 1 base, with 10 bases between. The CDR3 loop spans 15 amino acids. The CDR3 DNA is TGCGCCAGCAGCTTTGTGGGAGGATCCTACAATGAGCAGTTCTTC. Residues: CASSFVGGSYNEQFF.

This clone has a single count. CDR3 bases: TGTGCCAGCAGTTTACCGGGACAGCGGAGGGGAGGCTACACCTTC. Residues: CASSLPGQRRGGYTF. The chain uses TRBV28 and TRBJ1-2; TRBD1 matches at 7 bases. CDR1 and CDR2 (germline): MDHEN, SYDVKM. This CDR3 has 15 amino acids. The V segment lost 2 bases and the J segment 8 bases; nucleotides outside the gene matches: 11.

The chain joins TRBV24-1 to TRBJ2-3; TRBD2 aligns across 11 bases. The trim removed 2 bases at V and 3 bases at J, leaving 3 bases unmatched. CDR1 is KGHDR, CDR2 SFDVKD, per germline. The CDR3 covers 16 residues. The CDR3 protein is CATSDSLAGGTDTQYF. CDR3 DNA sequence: TGTGCCACCAGTGATTCGTTAGCGGGAGGGACAGATACGCAGTATTTT.

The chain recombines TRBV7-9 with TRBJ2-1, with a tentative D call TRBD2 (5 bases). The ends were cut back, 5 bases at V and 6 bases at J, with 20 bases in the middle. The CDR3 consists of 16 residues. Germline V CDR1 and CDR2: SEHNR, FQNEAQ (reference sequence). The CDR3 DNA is TGTGCCAGCAGCCCTCGAGCGGCGCAAACGGGCAATGAGCAGTTCTTC. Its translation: CASSPRAAQTGNEQFF. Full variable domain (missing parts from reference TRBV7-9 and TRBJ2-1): DTGVSQNPRHKITKRGQNVTFRCDPISEHNRLYWYRQTLGQGPEFLTYFQNEAQLEKSRLLSDRFSAERPKGSFSTLEIQRTEQGDSAMYLCASSPRAAQTGNEQFFGPGTRLTVL.

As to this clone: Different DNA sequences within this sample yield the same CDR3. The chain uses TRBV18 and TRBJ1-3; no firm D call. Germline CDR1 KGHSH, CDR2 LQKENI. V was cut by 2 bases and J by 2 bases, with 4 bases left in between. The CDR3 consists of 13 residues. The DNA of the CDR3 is TGTGCCAGCTCACCAGGGGCTGGAAACACCATATATTTT. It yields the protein CASSPGAGNTIYF.

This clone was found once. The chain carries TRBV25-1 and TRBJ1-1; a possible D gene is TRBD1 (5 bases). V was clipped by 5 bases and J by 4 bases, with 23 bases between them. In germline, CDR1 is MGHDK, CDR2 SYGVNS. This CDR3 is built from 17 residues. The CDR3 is CASSRVGRGVLGTEAFF. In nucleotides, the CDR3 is TGTGCCAGCAGTAGGGTCGGAAGGGGTGTGTTGGGCACTGAAGCTTTCTTT.

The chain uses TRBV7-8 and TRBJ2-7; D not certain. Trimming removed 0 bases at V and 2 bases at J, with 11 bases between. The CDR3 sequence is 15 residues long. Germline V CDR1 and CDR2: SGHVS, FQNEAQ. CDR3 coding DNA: TGTGCCAGCAGCTTAGCGAGGCGGACGGCCTACGAGCAGTACTTC. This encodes CASSLARRTAYEQYF.

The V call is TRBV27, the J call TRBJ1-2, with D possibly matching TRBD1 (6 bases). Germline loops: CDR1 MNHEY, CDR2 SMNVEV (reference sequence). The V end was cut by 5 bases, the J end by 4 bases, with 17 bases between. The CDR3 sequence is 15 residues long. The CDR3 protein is CASSAGGLGVYGYTF. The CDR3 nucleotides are TGTGCCAGCAGTGCGGGGGGCTTGGGGGTCTATGGCTACACCTTC.

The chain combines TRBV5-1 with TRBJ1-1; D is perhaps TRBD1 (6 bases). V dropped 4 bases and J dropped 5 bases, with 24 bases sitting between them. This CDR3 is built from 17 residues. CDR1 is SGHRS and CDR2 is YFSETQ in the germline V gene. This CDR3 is CASSHPKIGGSWTEAFF. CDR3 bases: TGCGCCAGCAGCCACCCCAAAATAGGGGGGAGTTGGACTGAAGCTTTCTTT.

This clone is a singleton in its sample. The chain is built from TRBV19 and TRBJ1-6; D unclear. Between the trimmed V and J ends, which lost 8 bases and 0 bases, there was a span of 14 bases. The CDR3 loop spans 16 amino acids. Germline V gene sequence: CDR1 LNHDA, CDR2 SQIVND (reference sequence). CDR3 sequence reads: CASALYGSSYNSPLHF. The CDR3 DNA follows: TGTGCCAGTGCGCTCTACGGTAGCTCCTATAATTCACCCCTCCACTTT.

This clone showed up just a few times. CDR3 sequence: CASSEGPNRDPSRTGTGELFF. The CDR3 DNA follows: TGCGCCAGCAGTGAAGGCCCCAACCGGGACCCATCCCGGACGGGCACCGGGGAGCTGTTTTTT. The chain recombines TRBV10-1 with TRBJ2-2; D may correspond to TRBD1 or TRBD2 (5 bases each). There are 21 residues in the CDR3. Germline CDR1 WNHNN, CDR2 SYGVQD (reference sequence). The V end lost 3 bases, the J end lost 4 bases, and 30 bases lay between the germline ends.